This T cell receptor beta chain is from a study of blood T cell repertoires in COVID-19. Original analysis: Amplification with reference gene primers provided the estimates of nucleated cell counts. Measured with immunoSEQ multiplex PCR; TCRdb has only the in-frame clones, and not every one. That table supplies the V and J calls and clone size; D and trimming were determined from the DNA. The table has about 200,000 clones, about 90% seen once. The receptor was isolated from a man aged 18 to 29 with active or convalescent COVID-19. The sample comprised peripheral blood.

CDR3: CASSYGSGEAFF. The DNA for the CDR3 is TGTGCCAGCAGTTACGGGAGTGGTGAAGCTTTCTTT. The V and J genes are TRBV6-5 and TRBJ1-1; D remains ambiguous. The germline V gene encodes CDR1 MNHEY and CDR2 SVGAGI. With 2 bases removed from V and 7 bases from J, the gap between germline ends came to 8 bases. The CDR3 sequence is 12 residues long.